Following are 27 T cell receptor beta chains from one sample sequenced in a study of radiotherapy plus CTLA-4 blockade in lung cancer. Sequenced by immunoSEQ multiplex PCR; TCRdb stores in-frame clones only, minus some. The data contain approximately 100,000 clones, 75% to 90% of them seen just once; the ten biggest clones take up roughly 3.5%. The material sequenced was peripheral blood, taken from a patient treated with radiotherapy plus ipilimumab. Source of these receptors: a human donor with non-small cell lung cancer who had a partial response to radiotherapy plus ipilimumab.

This clone was detected once. The J gene is TRBJ2-4, the V gene TRBV19, with 10 bases fitting TRBD2. Germline V gives CDR1 LNHDA, CDR2 SQIVND (reference sequence). The CDR3 is 15 amino acids. With V trimmed by 5 bases and J by 8 bases, 9 bases remained unmatched. The CDR3 bases are TGTGCCAGTAGTGAACCTAGCGGGAGTCGATACATTCAGTACTTC. Protein product: CASSEPSGSRYIQYF.

The V and J genes are TRBV4-1 and TRBJ1-2, with D possibly being TRBD1 (6 bases). CDR1 MGHRA and CDR2 YSYEKL come from the germline V gene. V was shortened by 2 bases and J by 5 bases, with 15 bases between the two germline ends. The CDR3 spans 15 residues. This chain's CDR3 is CASSQQSDRRYGYTF. As DNA, the CDR3 is TGCGCCAGCAGCCAACAATCGGACAGAAGGTATGGCTACACCTTC.

The chain uses TRBV2 and TRBJ2-7; TRBD2 aligns across 11 bases. Trimming took 4 bases from V and 7 from J; bases not matched to a gene: 6. Germline CDR1 SNHLY, CDR2 FYNNEI. CDR3 length: 14 amino acids. The CDR3 protein is CASSALAGGGEQYF. Here the CDR3 DNA reads TGTGCCAGCAGTGCTCTAGCGGGAGGTGGGGAGCAGTACTTC.

This rearrangement joins TRBV29-1 to TRBJ2-7; no clear D gene. This CDR3 has 10 residues. The germline V gene has CDR1 SQVTM and CDR2 ANQGSEA. The V end lost 4 bases, the J end lost 7 bases, and 8 bases lay between the germline ends. CDR3 in DNA: TGCAGCGTTGCCGAGAGGGAGCAGTACTTC. It encodes CSVAEREQYF.

The chain is built from TRBV5-5 and TRBJ2-7; D unclear. V was clipped by 5 bases and J by 0 bases, with 9 bases between them. Germline values: CDR1 SGHKS, CDR2 YYEKEE (reference sequence). CDR3 size: 13 residues. The CDR3 bases are TGTGCCAGCAGGTTTGAGCACTCCTACGAGCAGTACTTC. Translating it yields CASRFEHSYEQYF.

The chain couples TRBV5-1 to TRBJ2-1; 9 bases match TRBD2. This CDR3 comprises 15 residues. The germline gives CDR1 SGHRS, CDR2 YFSETQ. The J segment lost 6 bases and the V segment lost 4 bases, leaving 8 bases of the junction unmatched. CDR3 amino acids: CASSGREGLSNEQFF. The CDR3 nucleotides are TGCGCCAGCAGCGGGCGGGAGGGCCTCTCCAATGAGCAGTTCTTC.

The chain links TRBV5-4 to TRBJ2-5; D is uncertain. Trimming removed 0 bases at V and 5 bases at J, with 8 bases between. The length of the CDR3 is 13 residues. Germline values: CDR1 SGHNT, CDR2 YYREEE (reference sequence). The CDR3 sequence is CASSLAGAETQYF. For the CDR3, the DNA is TGTGCCAGCAGCTTGGCTGGAGCGGAGACCCAGTACTTC.

This sequence joins TRBV2 and TRBJ2-2; weak D call: TRBD1 (6 bases). The V and J ends lost 8 bases and 1 base respectively, with 11 bases between them. CDR1 and CDR2 (germline): SNHLY, FYNNEI. The length of the CDR3 is 14 residues. CDR3 nucleotide sequence: TGTGCCAGCGGGACGGGACAGAACACCGGGGAGCTGTTTTTT. It yields the protein CASGTGQNTGELFF.

V gene TRBV29-1 combines with J gene TRBJ1-5; 9 bases map to TRBD1. This CDR3 contains 14 residues. CDR1 SQVTM and CDR2 ANQGSEA come from the germline V gene. V lost 6 bases, J lost 6 bases, and 9 bases stayed unmatched. The chain's CDR3 is CSVRGQGTSQPQHF. The CDR3 nucleotides are TGCAGCGTCCGGGGACAGGGAACTAGTCAGCCCCAGCATTTT.

This chain connects TRBV7-9 to TRBJ2-5; no reliable D call. The CDR3 is made up of 13 amino acids. CDR1 is SEHNR and CDR2 is FQNEAQ in the germline V gene (reference sequence). The V and J ends lost 2 bases and 4 bases respectively, with 8 bases between them. The CDR3 DNA reads TGTGCCAGCAGCTTATCTAGTAGAGAGACCCAGTACTTC. Encoded protein: CASSLSSRETQYF. The whole variable domain, filled in from reference TRBV7-9 and TRBJ2-5, reads DTGVSQNPRHKITKRGQNVTFRCDPISEHNRLYWYRQTLGQGPEFLTYFQNEAQLEKSRLLSDRFSAERPKGSFSTLEIQRTEQGDSAMYLCASSLSSRETQYFGPGTRLLVL.

The chain combines TRBV20-1 with TRBJ1-1, with D possibly matching TRBD1 (5 bases). CDR3 length: 11 residues. Deletions cut 6 bases from V and 8 bases from J, with 13 bases between. Germline V CDR1 and CDR2: DFQATT, SNEGSKA (reference sequence). The CDR3 is CSANPRVEAFF. CDR3 sequence (DNA): TGCAGTGCCAACCCCAGGGTCGAAGCTTTCTTT.

J is TRBJ2-5 and V is TRBV5-1; a weak D match, TRBD2 (7 bases). In germline, CDR1 is SGHRS, CDR2 YFSETQ. The ends were cut back, 4 bases at V and 4 bases at J, with 17 bases in the middle. The CDR3 extends over 15 amino acids. The CDR3 nucleotides are TGCGCCAGCAGCCCGTCTGGGGGGGGCGGAGAGACCCAGTACTTC. Translated, it gives CASSPSGGGGETQYF.

The V gene is TRBV28, the J gene TRBJ1-5; tentatively, D is TRBD1 (5 bases). V lost 2 bases to trimming and J lost 2 bases, with 10 bases between them. Germline CDR1 is MDHEN and CDR2 is SYDVKM. The CDR3 length is 15 residues. CDR3 DNA: TGTGCCAGCAGTTTAACAGGCGCGGGCAATCAGCCCCAGCATTTT. This codes for CASSLTGAGNQPQHF.

V gene TRBV13 combines with J gene TRBJ2-2, with 8 bases lining up with TRBD1. Germline V lookup: CDR1 PRHDT, CDR2 FYEKMQ (reference sequence). Trimming took 5 bases from V and 4 from J; bases not matched to a gene: 9. The CDR3 spans 16 residues. DNA for the CDR3: TGTGCCAGCAGCACCTTAGACAGGGGCGTCACCGGGGAGCTGTTTTTT. It yields the protein CASSTLDRGVTGELFF.

V is TRBV7-9 and J is TRBJ2-5; 10 nucleotides align to TRBD2. The J call could be wrong; TRBJ2-7 is a better fit for the DNA end. The germline gives CDR1 SEHNR, CDR2 FQNEAQ (reference sequence). The CDR3 runs 15 residues. The CDR3 protein is CASSAGTSESYEQYF. The CDR3 nucleotides are TGTGCCAGCAGTGCCGGGACTAGCGAGTCCTACGAGCAGTACTTC.

V gene TRBV11-2 combines with J gene TRBJ2-3, with TRBD2 identical over 7 bases. V lost 6 bases, J lost 5 bases, and 14 bases stayed unmatched. This CDR3 is built from 16 residues. Germline CDR1 and CDR2: SGHAT and FQNNGV. CDR3 amino acids: CASRSRQEGGGDTQYF. The CDR3 DNA reads TGTGCCAGCAGAAGCAGGCAGGAGGGCGGGGGAGATACGCAGTATTTT.

V usage is TRBV10-3 and J usage is TRBJ2-5, with TRBD1 matching 10 bases. Germline trimming cut 6 bases from V and 5 bases from J; bases unmatched to any gene: 21. This CDR3 has 19 residues. The germline V gene encodes CDR1 ENHRY and CDR2 SYGVKD. The chain's CDR3 is CAIRAGTGAAPVGGETQYF. For the CDR3, the DNA is TGTGCCATCAGGGCCGGGACAGGGGCCGCCCCAGTCGGGGGGGAGACCCAGTACTTC.

The gene calls are TRBV11-3 and TRBJ2-6; tentative D call: TRBD1 (6 bases). Germline lookup yields CDR1 SGHNT and CDR2 YENEEA. The CDR3 extends over 14 amino acids. V lost 0 bases, J lost 13 bases, and 13 bases lay in between. The CDR3 DNA reads as TGTGCCAGCAGCTTAGACCACAGGGCTTGGGTCCTGACTTTC. Protein: CASSLDHRAWVLTF.

Only one count was recorded for this clone. V gene TRBV5-1 combines with J gene TRBJ2-5; TRBD2 matches at 7 bases. The J call may not be correct, given that the DNA end is closer to TRBJ2-7. Germline CDR1 and CDR2: SGHRS and YFSETQ. The CDR3 runs 16 residues. The CDR3 nucleotides read TGCGCCAGCAGCTTGGGGGGGGGAGGGCCCGCCTACGAGCAGTACTTC. It codes for CASSLGGGGPAYEQYF.

V and J are TRBV19 and TRBJ2-3, with D perhaps TRBD2 (5 bases). Trimming stripped 3 bases from V and 2 bases from J, with 12 bases between. Germline CDR1 reads LNHDA; CDR2 reads SQIVND (reference sequence). The CDR3 length is 15 residues. CDR3 protein: CASSINSGYTDTQYF. Here the CDR3 DNA reads TGTGCCAGTAGTATCAATTCGGGGTACACAGATACGCAGTATTTT.

The V gene is TRBV9, the J gene TRBJ2-2; 9 bases fit TRBD1. CDR1 is SGDLS and CDR2 is YYNGEE in the germline V gene. After removal of 4 bases from V and 6 bases from J, the junction contained 7 bases not matched to a gene. This CDR3 comprises 15 residues. DNA for the CDR3: TGTGCCAGCAGCACCGGACAGGGGAGGGCCGGGGAGCTGTTTTTT. Its protein is CASSTGQGRAGELFF.

The chain employs TRBV5-6 and TRBJ2-7; D ambiguous. CDR1 is SGHDT and CDR2 is YYEEEE in the germline V gene. This CDR3 has 14 residues. V lost 0 bases, J lost 2 bases, and 9 bases lay in between. The CDR3 DNA is TGTGCCAGCAGCTTGGATCGCAGGACCTACGAGCAGTACTTC. It encodes CASSLDRRTYEQYF.

The chain is built from TRBV27 and TRBJ2-7, with D possibly matching TRBD1 (6 bases). The V gene lost 2 bases and the J gene lost 1 base, with 9 bases spanning the gap. This CDR3 is 14 amino acids long. Germline V gene data show CDR1 as MNHEY and CDR2 as SMNVEV (reference sequence). CDR3: CASSLLGQSYEQYF. The CDR3 nucleotides read TGTGCCAGCAGTTTACTTGGACAGTCCTACGAGCAGTACTTC.

The J gene is TRBJ1-1, the V gene TRBV5-1; tentatively, D is TRBD1 (6 bases). V lost 0 bases and J lost 3, with 12 bases in between. The CDR3 length is 15 residues. Germline values: CDR1 SGHRS, CDR2 YFSETQ. This CDR3 reads CASSLGYRDHTEAFF. For the CDR3, the DNA is TGCGCCAGCAGCTTGGGGTACAGGGATCACACTGAAGCTTTCTTT.

The V gene is TRBV9, the J gene TRBJ2-1; TRBD1 is a possible D gene (5 bases). The CDR3 is 14 residues long. Per the germline V gene, CDR1 is SGDLS and CDR2 is YYNGEE. V gave up 0 bases and J gave up 7 bases, with 11 bases separating them. For the CDR3, the DNA is TGTGCCAGCAGCGTAGGGGGCGCTTTTAATGAGCAGTTCTTC. This gives the protein CASSVGGAFNEQFF.

The rearrangement uses TRBV11-2 and TRBJ1-2; no definite D call. The germline V gene encodes CDR1 SGHAT and CDR2 FQNNGV. This CDR3 has 14 residues. V was cut by 3 bases and J by 4 bases, with 12 bases left in between. The CDR3 region has the DNA TGTGCCAGCAGCTTTGGGCAGAGAATCTATGGCTACACCTTC. Amino acids: CASSFGQRIYGYTF.

The chain is built from TRBV11-3 and TRBJ1-1; 10 bases are shared with TRBD1. The CDR3 is 15 amino acids. V trimming: 4 bases; J trimming: 6 bases; junction bases outside the gene matches: 8. Germline lookup yields CDR1 SGHNT and CDR2 YENEEA. CDR3 bases: TGTGCCAGCAGCTCCGCGGGACAGGGGCCCCCTGAAGCTTTCTTT. Translation: CASSSAGQGPPEAFF. Looking up the rest from reference TRBV11-3 and TRBJ1-1 gives the full variable domain: EAGVVQSPRYKIIEKKQPVAFWCNPISGHNTLYWYLQNLGQGPELLIRYENEEAVDDSQLPKDRFSAERLKGVDSTLKIQPAELGDSAVYLCASSSAGQGPPEAFFGQGTRLTVV.